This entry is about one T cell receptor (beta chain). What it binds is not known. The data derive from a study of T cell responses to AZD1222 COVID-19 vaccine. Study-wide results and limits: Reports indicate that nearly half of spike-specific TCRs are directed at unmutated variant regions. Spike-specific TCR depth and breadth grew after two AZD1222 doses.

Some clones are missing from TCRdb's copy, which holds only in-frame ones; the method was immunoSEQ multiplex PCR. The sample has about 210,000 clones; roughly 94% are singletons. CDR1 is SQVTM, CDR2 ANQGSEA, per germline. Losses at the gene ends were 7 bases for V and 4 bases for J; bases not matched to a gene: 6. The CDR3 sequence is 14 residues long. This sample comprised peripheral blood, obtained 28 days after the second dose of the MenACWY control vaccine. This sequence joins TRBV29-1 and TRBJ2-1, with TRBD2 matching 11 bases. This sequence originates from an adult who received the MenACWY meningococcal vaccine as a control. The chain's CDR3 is CSALSGGGYNEQFF. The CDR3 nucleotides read TGCAGCGCCCTTAGCGGGGGGGGGTACAATGAGCAGTTCTTC.